The 24 T cell receptor beta chains given below trace back to one sample, sequenced in a study of control samples from healthy donors and cancer patients. TCRdb's table, derived via immunoSEQ multiplex PCR, lists solely in-frame clones and lacks some. The sample yields 170,000 or so clones, around 92% seen once. Material for sequencing was blood. All receptors come from a middle-aged woman in good health.

The rearrangement links TRBV5-1 to TRBJ2-2; D gene uncertain. The germline gives CDR1 SGHRS, CDR2 YFSETQ. The V gene lost 5 bases and the J gene lost 0 bases, with 8 bases spanning the gap. This CDR3 is built from 14 residues. CDR3 amino acids: CASSPVTNTGELFF. In DNA form, the CDR3 reads TGCGCCAGCAGTCCCGTCACGAACACCGGGGAGCTGTTTTTT.

The rearrangement links TRBV7-9 to TRBJ1-1, with D hard to call. CDR1 is SEHNR, CDR2 FQNEAQ, per germline (reference sequence). The CDR3 sequence is 14 residues long. Trimming removed 5 bases from V and 7 bases from J, with 17 bases in between. In nucleotides, the CDR3 is TGTGCCAGCAGCGCGATTTGGGTCGTGGGTGAAGCTTTCTTT. Translation: CASSAIWVVGEAFF.

V usage is TRBV19 and J usage is TRBJ1-2; D may be TRBD1 (5 bases). Deletions cut 3 bases from V and 8 bases from J, with 10 bases between. Per germline, CDR1 LNHDA and CDR2 SQIVND (reference sequence). CDR3 length: 12 amino acids. The CDR3: CASSIGGNGYTF. As DNA, the CDR3 is TGTGCCAGTAGTATCGGGGGGAACGGCTACACCTTC.

This chain connects TRBV5-1 to TRBJ1-4, with 9 bases identical to TRBD1. The germline V gene has CDR1 SGHRS and CDR2 YFSETQ. The junction had 8 bases not matched to a gene; V was cut back by 4 bases and J by 7 bases. The CDR3 runs to 15 residues. This chain's CDR3 is CASSPEGQGFEKLFF. CDR3 coding DNA: TGCGCCAGCAGCCCAGAAGGACAGGGGTTTGAAAAACTGTTTTTT.

The chain recombines TRBV7-9 with TRBJ2-3; possible D gene TRBD1, 5 bases. This CDR3 spans 15 amino acids. Trimming stripped 1 base from V and 0 bases from J, with 8 bases between. The V gene's germline CDR1 is SEHNR and CDR2 FQNEAQ (reference sequence). The CDR3 sequence is CASSLDQGSTDTQYF. The CDR3 coding sequence is TGTGCCAGCAGCTTAGATCAGGGTAGCACAGATACGCAGTATTTT.

This clone came up a few times. Distinct nucleotide sequences in the sample also encode this CDR3. The rearrangement joins TRBV6-5 to TRBJ2-2; a weak D match, TRBD2 (6 bases). The CDR3 has 15 residues. Germline CDR1 is MNHEY and CDR2 is SVGAGI. Between the trimmed V and J ends, which lost 6 bases and 5 bases, there was a span of 16 bases. CDR3 in amino acids: CASRLAGRGTGELFF. As DNA, the CDR3 is TGTGCCAGCAGGTTGGCAGGGCGGGGAACCGGGGAGCTGTTTTTT.

This clone showed up many times. The V call is TRBV6-5, the J call TRBJ1-1, with a weak D call TRBD1 (6 bases). Germline V gives CDR1 MNHEY, CDR2 SVGAGI. The CDR3 runs 13 residues. V was trimmed by 8 bases and J by 0 bases, leaving 10 bases between them. CDR3 residues: CASGDTLNTEAFF. CDR3 sequence (DNA): TGTGCCAGCGGGGACACCCTGAACACTGAAGCTTTCTTT.

The chain carries TRBV12-3 or TRBV12-4 and TRBJ2-1, with D unclear. The CDR3 consists of 10 residues. The V gene lost 4 bases and the J gene lost 10 bases, with 5 bases spanning the gap. CDR3 loop: CASSYGEQFF. CDR3 coding DNA: TGTGCCAGCAGTTACGGGGAGCAGTTCTTC.

The CDR3 protein is CASGITGYTEAFF. The CDR3 DNA reads as TGTGCCAGTGGAATAACAGGGTACACTGAAGCTTTCTTT. The chain employs TRBV19 and TRBJ1-1, with D perhaps TRBD1 (6 bases). V shed 8 bases and J shed 3 bases, with 13 bases lying between them. Germline assignment: CDR1 LNHDA and CDR2 SQIVND (reference sequence). The length of the CDR3 is 13 residues.

The J gene is TRBJ2-1, the V gene TRBV18; the D is unclear. The V gene's germline CDR1 is KGHSH and CDR2 LQKENI. Trimming removed 1 base from V and 0 bases from J, with 7 bases in between. The length of the CDR3 is 15 residues. The CDR3 DNA follows: TGTGCCAGCTCACCACAGAGCAGCTCCTACAATGAGCAGTTCTTC. Translation gives CASSPQSSSYNEQFF.

Written as DNA, the CDR3 is TGTGCCAGTAGAGGACAGGGGTTCACTGAAGCTTTCTTT. This gives the protein CASRGQGFTEAFF. This chain links TRBV19 with TRBJ1-1; 9 positions agree with TRBD1. J gave up 4 bases and V 6 bases, and 3 bases lay outside the gene matches. The CDR3 is 13 amino acids. The germline gives CDR1 LNHDA, CDR2 SQIVND (reference sequence).

The genes are TRBV7-2 and TRBJ2-7; D perhaps matches TRBD1 (5 bases). The CDR3 contains 13 residues. The germline V gene encodes CDR1 SGHTA and CDR2 FQGNSA. V lost 5 bases and J 5 bases, leaving 13 bases between the germline ends. This CDR3 reads CASSLVWGDEQYF. The CDR3 coding sequence is TGTGCCAGCAGCCTAGTGTGGGGCGACGAGCAGTACTTC.

J is TRBJ2-2 and V is TRBV5-4; 13 bases map to TRBD2. V was pared by 4 bases and J by 2 bases, with 5 bases of the junction left unmatched. This CDR3 spans 17 amino acids. Germline V CDR1 and CDR2: SGHNT, YYREEE (reference sequence). CDR3 region: CASSPGLAGDNTGELFF. DNA of the CDR3: TGTGCCAGCAGCCCCGGACTAGCGGGAGATAACACCGGGGAGCTGTTTTTT.

The chain couples TRBV2 to TRBJ1-1, with D uncertain. This CDR3 has 13 amino acids. Germline assignment: CDR1 SNHLY and CDR2 FYNNEI. The V end was cut by 3 bases, the J end by 3 bases, with 8 bases between. The CDR3 nucleotides read TGTGCCAGCAGTGAGGAAAGGGACACTGAAGCTTTCTTT. Translating it yields CASSEERDTEAFF.

The chain recombines TRBV7-9 with TRBJ1-1; D not certain. The CDR3 extends over 11 amino acids. Germline values: CDR1 SEHNR, CDR2 FQNEAQ (reference sequence). Trimming left V 5 bases short and J 10 bases short, with 11 bases between. The CDR3 region has the DNA TGTGCCAGCAGCCCCTGGGTGGCAGCTTTCTTT. As protein: CASSPWVAAFF.

CDR3 bases: TGCGCCAGCAGCCAAGTTATCAGGGGTGATTCACCCCTCCACTTT. Translating it yields CASSQVIRGDSPLHF. The chain couples TRBV4-1 to TRBJ1-6, with D possibly TRBD1 on 6 matching bases. The CDR3 runs 15 residues. Trimming left V 1 base short and J 8 bases short, with 12 bases between. Germline loops: CDR1 MGHRA, CDR2 YSYEKL.

This chain links TRBV7-9 with TRBJ2-3, with D possibly being TRBD1 (6 bases). CDR1 is SEHNR, CDR2 FQNEAQ, per germline (reference sequence). V was shortened by 2 bases and J by 0 bases, with 12 bases between the two germline ends. The CDR3 extends over 16 amino acids. CDR3 coding DNA: TGTGCCAGCAGCTTAACAGGGACCCTGAGCACAGATACGCAGTATTTT. This codes for CASSLTGTLSTDTQYF.

The chain joins TRBV5-1 to TRBJ1-1; 7 bases align to TRBD1. This CDR3 contains 14 residues. J gave up 11 bases and V 5 bases, and 15 bases lay outside the gene matches. Per germline, CDR1 SGHRS and CDR2 YFSETQ. CDR3: CASRAGTDEQMAFF. DNA for the CDR3: TGCGCCAGCAGGGCCGGGACAGATGAACAGATGGCTTTCTTT. The full variable domain, completed using reference TRBV5-1 and TRBJ1-1, is KAGVTQTPRYLIKTRGQQVTLSCSPISGHRSVSWYQQTPGQGLQFLFEYFSETQRNKGNFPGRFSGRQFSNSRSEMNVSTLELGDSALYLCASRAGTDEQMAFFGQGTRLTVV.

This chain connects TRBV7-9 to TRBJ1-2, with a weak D call TRBD1 (5 bases). V shed 4 bases and J shed 7 bases, with 19 bases lying between them. The CDR3 runs to 15 residues. CDR1 and CDR2 (germline): SEHNR, FQNEAQ (reference sequence). The CDR3 sequence: CASSSTGYLSLGYTF. For the CDR3, the DNA is TGTGCCAGCAGCTCCACAGGCTATCTTTCTCTTGGCTACACCTTC.

The chain is built from TRBV4-1 and TRBJ1-1; D remains unclear. This CDR3 comprises 13 residues. V was shortened by 4 bases and J by 5 bases, with 11 bases between the two germline ends. Germline assignment: CDR1 MGHRA and CDR2 YSYEKL. This CDR3 reads CASSRSRGTEAFF. For the CDR3, the DNA is TGCGCCAGCAGCCGGAGCAGAGGGACTGAAGCTTTCTTT.

The gene calls are TRBV21-1 and TRBJ2-4; TRBD2 is the table's D call and was not checked against the DNA. TRBV21-1 is noted as a pseudogene. This CDR3 is built from 15 residues. CDR3 in DNA: TGTGCCAGCAGCAAAGGCCCGAGAGCCAAAAACATTCAGTACTTC. It yields the protein CASSKGPRAKNIQYF.

The chain joins TRBV2 to TRBJ1-1, with D perhaps TRBD1 (6 bases). The CDR3 sequence is 12 residues long. V lost 8 bases to trimming and J lost 5 bases, with 12 bases between them. CDR1 is SNHLY and CDR2 is FYNNEI in the germline V gene. CDR3 sequence (DNA): TGTGCCAGCGGTGGTCAGGGGACTGAAGCTTTCTTT. Translated, it gives CASGGQGTEAFF.

This clone is a singleton in its sample. This rearrangement joins TRBV20-1 to TRBJ2-5; TRBD2 agrees at 7 bases. V shed 3 bases, J shed 4 bases, and the junction held 5 bases outside the gene matches. The length of the CDR3 is 13 residues. Germline CDR1 DFQATT, CDR2 SNEGSKA (reference sequence). DNA of the CDR3: TGCAGTGCTAGTGGGAGGGGCGGAGAGACCCAGTACTTC. It specifies CSASGRGGETQYF.

This rearrangement joins TRBV6-5 to TRBJ1-5; the D gene is possibly TRBD1 (6 bases). Germline CDR1 and CDR2: MNHEY and SVGAGI. V lost 5 bases and J 4 bases, leaving 15 bases between the germline ends. CDR3 length: 15 amino acids. The DNA for the CDR3 is TGTGCCAGCAGTCCCGCGGGGGCAGAAAATCAGCCCCAGCATTTT. Translating gives CASSPAGAENQPQHF.